This passage covers 14 T cell receptor beta chains from one sample sequenced in a study of blood T cell repertoires in COVID-19. Profiled with immunoSEQ multiplex PCR; TCRdb holds only in-frame clones, not every one. This repertoire shows about 310,000 clones, approximately 86% found once; its top ten account for less than 2.5%. Sequencing was performed on peripheral blood. The origin of the receptors is a man aged 18-30 years with active or convalescent COVID-19.

The chain employs TRBV5-1 and TRBJ1-1, with TRBD1 identical over 9 bases. The CDR3 has 14 amino acids. CDR1 is SGHRS, CDR2 YFSETQ, per germline. Losses at the gene ends were 4 bases for V and 4 bases for J; bases not matched to a gene: 5. Here the CDR3 DNA reads TGCGCCAGCAGCCGGGGACAGGGTGTCACTGAAGCTTTCTTT. Translation gives CASSRGQGVTEAFF.

Concerning this clone: At the DNA level, this CDR3 is encoded by other sequences in the same sample as well. In nucleotides, the CDR3 is TGTGCCAGCAGTTTAACAGGGGGGTACGAGCAGTACTTC. As protein: CASSLTGGYEQYF. V usage is TRBV27 and J usage is TRBJ2-7; TRBD1 agrees at 8 bases. Germline V gene lookup returns CDR1 MNHEY and CDR2 SMNVEV (reference sequence). The V segment lost 2 bases and the J segment 4 bases; nucleotides outside the gene matches: 1. This CDR3 region has 13 residues.

The gene calls are TRBV12-2 and TRBJ2-7; the DNA was not compared with TRBD1, the D call given in the table. TRBV12-2 is flagged as a pseudogene. CDR3 length: 20 residues. The CDR3 region has the DNA TGTGCAAGTCGCTTAAATACCGGGACAGCAATCGAAGACTGCTCCTACGAGCAGTACTTC. Its translation is CASRLNTGTAIEDCSYEQYF.

The rearrangement uses TRBV5-1 and TRBJ1-6; 10 bases are shared with TRBD1. Germline V gene data show CDR1 as SGHRS and CDR2 as YFSETQ. The trim removed 4 bases at V and 6 bases at J, leaving 4 bases unmatched. The CDR3 runs 15 residues. For the CDR3, the DNA is TGCGCCAGCAGCACGGACAGGGGGAGTAATTCACCCCTCCACTTT. Translation: CASSTDRGSNSPLHF. Full variable domain (outside the CDR3, taken from reference TRBV5-1 and TRBJ1-6): KAGVTQTPRYLIKTRGQQVTLSCSPISGHRSVSWYQQTPGQGLQFLFEYFSETQRNKGNFPGRFSGRQFSNSRSEMNVSTLELGDSALYLCASSTDRGSNSPLHFGNGTRLTVT.

V is TRBV28 and J is TRBJ1-5; D unclear. Germline V CDR1 and CDR2: MDHEN, SYDVKM. This CDR3 has 13 amino acids. Deletions cut 4 bases from V and 5 bases from J, with 9 bases between. In nucleotides, the CDR3 is TGTGCCAGCAGTTACTTCCCCTATCAGCCCCAGCATTTT. Encoded protein: CASSYFPYQPQHF.

The chain links TRBV28 to TRBJ1-1; D gene uncertain. The CDR3 is made up of 12 amino acids. Germline lookup yields CDR1 MDHEN and CDR2 SYDVKM. Trimming left V 7 bases short and J 1 base short, with 7 bases between. The CDR3, as DNA: TGTGCCAGCAAGGGAGGGAACACTGAAGCTTTCTTT. It specifies CASKGGNTEAFF.

This rearrangement joins TRBV4-1 to TRBJ2-1; 9 bases align to TRBD1. Germline CDR1 MGHRA, CDR2 YSYEKL. CDR3 length: 15 amino acids. V lost 0 bases and J lost 5; bases outside the gene matches: 2. DNA of the CDR3: TGCGCCAGCAGCCAAGATGGGACAGGGAACAATGAGCAGTTCTTC. Its protein product is CASSQDGTGNNEQFF.

The chain has TRBV10-3 and TRBJ2-5, with 11 positions matching TRBD1. The CDR3 totals 15 residues. Unmatched junction bases numbered 4, after V lost 3 bases and J lost 4 bases. CDR1 is ENHRY, CDR2 SYGVKD, per germline. The CDR3 sequence: CAISDGQGARETQYF. CDR3 bases: TGTGCCATCAGTGATGGACAGGGGGCCAGAGAGACCCAGTACTTC.

The rearrangement uses TRBV5-1 and TRBJ1-3; perhaps TRBD1 as D (5 bases). CDR3 length equals 16 residues. Trimming pared 3 bases from V and 0 bases from J, leaving 13 bases between. Germline V lookup: CDR1 SGHRS, CDR2 YFSETQ. The CDR3 spells CASSSDQGNSGNTIYF. DNA of the CDR3: TGCGCCAGCAGCTCTGATCAGGGAAACTCTGGAAACACCATATATTTT.

The genes are TRBV19 and TRBJ2-4; TRBD1 aligns across 10 bases. With 7 bases clipped from V and 8 bases from J, the junction kept 5 bases outside the gene matches. Germline V gene sequence: CDR1 LNHDA, CDR2 SQIVND (reference sequence). The CDR3 runs 13 residues. CDR3 in DNA: TGTGCCAGTACTCATGGGACAGGGGACATTCAGTACTTC. Translation gives CASTHGTGDIQYF.

The chain employs TRBV18 and TRBJ1-1, with 8 nucleotides matching TRBD1. Per the germline V gene, CDR1 is KGHSH and CDR2 is LQKENI. The CDR3 extends over 15 amino acids. V was clipped by 6 bases and J by 2 bases; unmatched bases: 8. This chain's CDR3 is CASSRGQGFNTEAFF. CDR3 nucleotides: TGTGCCAGCTCGCGCGGACAGGGTTTCAACACTGAAGCTTTCTTT.

The J gene is TRBJ1-2, the V gene TRBV5-1; TRBD1 matches 8 bases. CDR1 and CDR2 from the germline V gene are SGHRS and YFSETQ. Trimming took 2 bases from V and 7 from J; bases not matched to a gene: 7. This CDR3 is 14 amino acids long. In nucleotides, the CDR3 is TGCGCCAGCAGCTTACTGGACAGGGACGGTGGCTACACCTTC. Encoded protein: CASSLLDRDGGYTF.

The chain employs TRBV7-2 and TRBJ1-5; D is unclear. V was pared by 1 base and J by 0 bases, with 10 bases between. The CDR3 sequence is 16 residues long. Germline V gene data show CDR1 as SGHTA and CDR2 as FQGNSA. The CDR3 reads CASSLVGIISNQPQHF. CDR3 nucleotide sequence: TGTGCCAGCAGCTTAGTGGGCATAATTAGCAATCAGCCCCAGCATTTT.

The V and J genes are TRBV9 and TRBJ2-6, with D possibly TRBD1 on 6 matching bases. This CDR3 is built from 19 residues. V lost 4 bases to trimming and J lost 0 bases, with 20 bases between them. The germline V gene has CDR1 SGDLS and CDR2 YYNGEE. The chain's CDR3 is CASSTPYRVHNSGANVLTF. The CDR3 bases are TGTGCCAGCAGCACCCCCTACAGGGTCCATAACTCTGGGGCCAACGTCCTGACTTTC.